Listed below are T cell receptor beta chains from one sample, sequenced in a study of blood T cell repertoires in COVID-19. Here immunoSEQ multiplex PCR was the method, and the copy in TCRdb shows in-frame clones only, minus some. This table has 40,000 to 50,000 clones, around 89% appearing once. What was sequenced was peripheral blood. All receptors derive from a human donor in a cohort sampled during active COVID-19. Each CDR3 is given with its conserved first and last residue. The D gene is left open where the match is weak. Clone size is stated in some rows and not others, as once, few, many or a class when expanded.

15 | TRBJ1-2 | TRBD1 | TRBV5-1 | - | CASSLAGQGVYGYTF | TGCGCCAGCAGCTTGGCCGGACAGGGGGTCTATGGCTACACCTTC
15 | TRBJ1-2 | TRBD1 | TRBV18 | - | CASSQSGTGVYGYTF | TGTGCCAGCTCACAATCCGGGACAGGGGTCTATGGCTACACCTTC
16 | TRBJ2-1 | - | TRBV5-8 | - | CASSLEFGEWDNEQFF | TGTGCCAGCAGCTTGGAGTTTGGGGAGTGGGACAATGAGCAGTTCTTC
16 | TRBJ1-4 | TRBD1 | TRBV7-9 | - | CASSFDRGVTNEKLFF | TGTGCCAGCAGCTTTGACAGGGGTGTAACTAATGAAAAACTGTTTTTT
13 | TRBJ2-1 | - | TRBV12-3/TRBV12-4 | - | CASNPGQYNEQFF | TGTGCCAGCAACCCGGGACAATACAATGAGCAGTTCTTC
15 | TRBJ2-3 | TRBD2 | TRBV6-5 | - | CASSQLAGATDTQYF | TGTGCCAGCAGTCAACTAGCGGGGGCCACAGATACGCAGTATTTT
14 | TRBJ2-5 | TRBD2 | TRBV7-8 | once | CASSSPGLQETQYF | TGTGCCAGCAGCTCGCCGGGACTACAAGAGACCCAGTACTTC
14 | TRBJ2-1 | - | TRBV28 | - | CASSFRTGYNEQFF | TGTGCCAGCAGTTTCAGGACGGGATACAATGAGCAGTTCTTC
15 | TRBJ1-1 | - | TRBV7-9 | - | CASSLLQGLNTEAFF | TGTGCCAGCAGCTTACTGCAGGGGTTGAACACTGAAGCTTTCTTT
17 | TRBJ2-3 | - | TRBV27 | once | CASSLWGSTWGTDTQYF | TGTGCCAGCAGTTTATGGGGCTCTACTTGGGGCACAGATACGCAGTATTTT
18 | TRBJ2-2 | TRBD2 | TRBV7-2 | - | CASSLGTSGPIRPGELFF | TGTGCCAGCAGCTTAGGGACTAGCGGGCCGATCCGACCCGGGGAGCTGTTTTTT
14 | TRBJ2-1 | TRBD2 | TRBV19 | once | CASSRLAVYNEQFF | TGTGCCAGTAGTAGACTAGCGGTATACAATGAGCAGTTCTTC
15 | TRBJ2-1 | TRBD2 | TRBV5-4 | - | CASSSIAGGKNEQFF | TGTGCCAGCAGCTCGATAGCGGGAGGGAAGAATGAGCAGTTCTTC
12 | TRBJ1-4 | - | TRBV28 | - | CASSWGDEKLFF | TGTGCCAGCAGTTGGGGGGATGAAAAACTGTTTTTT
16 | TRBJ2-1 | TRBD2 | TRBV5-1 | - | CASSSLAGEFYNEQFF | TGCGCCAGCAGCTCGCTAGCGGGAGAGTTTTACAATGAGCAGTTCTTC
15 | TRBJ2-3 | TRBD2 | TRBV28 | - | CASSLAGVSTDTQYF | TGTGCCAGCAGCCTAGCGGGAGTCAGCACAGATACGCAGTATTTT
15 | TRBJ1-5 | - | TRBV6-2/TRBV6-3 | - | CASSRTSLSNQPQHF | TGTGCCAGCAGTCGGACATCCCTTAGCAATCAGCCCCAGCATTTT
13 | TRBJ1-2 | - | TRBV7-2 | - | CASSPRENYGYTF | TGTGCCAGCAGCCCGAGAGAAAACTATGGCTACACCTTC
12 | TRBJ2-4 | TRBD2 | TRBV2 | - | CARGGQGSIQYF | TGTGCCCGCGGGGGGCAGGGAAGCATTCAGTACTTC
16 | TRBJ2-4 | - | TRBV28 | once | CASSSRRDGAKNIQYF | TGTGCCAGCAGCTCTCGGAGGGACGGGGCCAAAAACATTCAGTACTTC
15 | TRBJ1-4 | - | TRBV7-9 | - | CASSLGVDSYEKLFF | TGTGCCAGCAGCTTAGGGGTGGACAGCTATGAAAAACTGTTTTTT
13 | TRBJ1-1 | - | TRBV2 | - | CASRRQVNTEAFF | TGTGCCAGCAGAAGACAGGTCAACACTGAAGCTTTCTTT
15 | TRBJ2-1 | - | TRBV18 | - | CASSPPGGSYNEQFF | TGTGCCAGCTCACCACCGGGGGGCTCCTACAATGAGCAGTTCTTC
16 | TRBJ2-3 | TRBD2 | TRBV5-4 | - | CASSLSPSGRADTQYF | TGTGCCAGCAGCTTGTCGCCTAGCGGGAGGGCAGATACGCAGTATTTT
13 | TRBJ1-4 | - | TRBV6-1 | - | CASSEGAGGKLFF | TGTGCCAGCAGTGAAGGAGCCGGGGGAAAACTGTTTTTT
18 | TRBJ2-1 | TRBD2 | TRBV7-9 | - | CASSLGLAGPRKDNEQFF | TGTGCCAGCAGCCTCGGACTAGCGGGTCCCCGGAAAGACAATGAGCAGTTCTTC
14 | TRBJ1-4 | - | TRBV6-4 | - | CASSDLGENEKLFF | TGTGCCAGCAGTGACTTGGGAGAAAATGAAAAACTGTTTTTT
15 | TRBJ1-2 | - | TRBV3-1/TRBV3-2 | - | CASSQGGGGTWGYTF | TGTGCCAGCAGCCAAGGAGGCGGGGGAACTTGGGGCTACACCTTC
15 | TRBJ1-4 | TRBD1 | TRBV29-1 | - | CSVEDRDRGQEKLFF | TGCAGCGTTGAAGATCGGGACAGGGGGCAGGAAAAACTGTTTTTT
14 | TRBJ1-1 | - | TRBV6-2/TRBV6-3 | - | CASSLRLKDSAAFF | TGTGCCAGCAGTCTTAGGTTGAAGGACAGCGCCGCTTTCTTT
16 | TRBJ1-2 | TRBD1 | TRBV28 | - | CASSTHPTAGGYGYTF | TGTGCCAGCAGCACCCACCCCACAGCAGGGGGATATGGCTACACCTTC
15 | TRBJ1-6 | TRBD1 | TRBV5-5 | few | CASKGQATWDSPLHF | TGTGCCAGCAAGGGACAGGCGACTTGGGATTCACCCCTCCACTTT
13 | TRBJ2-7 | TRBD1 | TRBV28 | - | CASSPGTGYEQYF | TGTGCCAGCAGTCCCGGGACAGGCTACGAGCAGTACTTC
14 | TRBJ2-1 | TRBD2 | TRBV19 | - | CASSIGGRVGEQFF | TGTGCCAGTAGTATTGGCGGGAGGGTCGGTGAGCAGTTCTTC
11 | TRBJ2-7 | - | TRBV3-1/TRBV3-2 | - | CASSQQSRQYF | TGTGCCAGCAGCCAGCAGTCTCGGCAGTACTTC